This TCR beta chain appears in the sequencing data of a study of blood T cells in healthy people across ages. General study findings and limits: Per million T cells, TCR beta diversity dropped about linearly as age rose.

The donors, all healthy, were Caucasians living in Russia, aged about 6 to 100. It was about 9.4 milliliters of peripheral blood that were drawn from each donor. The second PCR ran roughly 7 to 12 cycles with a sample-barcoded 5' primer and J-beta primers. Each of the cDNA molecules was tagged by a template-switch adaptor with 12 random nucleotides. TCRdb fed the 5' RACE reads into MiXCR, producing one record per CDR3 protein. The profile shows about 1,400,000 distinct CDR3 sequences, approximately 40% of them singletons. Comments on this clonotype: Its antigen remains unknown.

V gave up 5 bases and J gave up 4 bases, with 8 bases separating them. The CDR3 extends over 13 amino acids. Germline V gene data show CDR1 as SGHTA and CDR2 as FQGTGA. This TCR came from a woman younger than 35 in good health. Material for sequencing was blood. This chain uses TRBV7-3 with TRBJ2-2, with unresolved D. CDR3 sequence (DNA): TGTGCCAGCAGCCACGAAGTCACCGGGGAGCTGTTTTTT. Protein: CASSHEVTGELFF.